Shown below are 16 T cell receptor beta chains from a single sample sequenced in a study of T cell responses to AZD1222 COVID-19 vaccine. This table comes from immunoSEQ multiplex PCR, and its TCRdb copy is limited to in-frame clones, with some not included. The sample has 70,000 to 85,000 clones, roughly 85% seen once. The sample in question was peripheral blood, obtained 28 days after the second AZD1222 dose. Receptors were obtained from an adult who received the AZD1222 COVID-19 vaccine.

The genes are TRBV28 and TRBJ2-1, with 8 bases matching TRBD1. CDR3 length: 15 residues. Trimming took 7 bases from V and 4 from J; bases not matched to a gene: 9. Germline lookup yields CDR1 MDHEN and CDR2 SYDVKM. The CDR3 protein is CASIAAGGPYNEQFF. The CDR3 nucleotides are TGTGCCAGCATCGCGGCAGGGGGCCCATACAATGAGCAGTTCTTC.

The chain has TRBV28 and TRBJ1-2; the D is unclear. CDR1 MDHEN and CDR2 SYDVKM come from the germline V gene. The CDR3 runs 13 residues. V lost 3 bases and J 7 bases, leaving 12 bases between the germline ends. The CDR3 bases are TGTGCCAGCAGTTTGGCACCCTTACGTGGCTACACCTTC. Residues: CASSLAPLRGYTF.

This chain uses TRBV4-2 with TRBJ1-2, with 8 bases lining up with TRBD1. The ends lost 4 bases at V and 3 bases at J; junction bases unmatched: 4. The CDR3 spans 14 residues. Germline assignment: CDR1 LGHNA and CDR2 YNFKEQ. The CDR3 is CASSPSTGDYGYTF. The CDR3 DNA follows: TGTGCCAGCAGCCCTTCGACAGGGGACTATGGCTACACCTTC.

This clone showed up just once. The chain is built from TRBV18 and TRBJ1-3; 7 bases line up with TRBD1. Trimming took 1 base from V and 0 from J; bases not matched to a gene: 15. Germline CDR1 and CDR2: KGHSH and LQKENI. The CDR3 extends over 20 amino acids. CDR3 DNA: TGTGCCAGCTCACCACTAGGGACAGCCAACGGGCCTAGCTCTGGAAACACCATATATTTT. It yields the protein CASSPLGTANGPSSGNTIYF. The full variable domain, completed using reference TRBV18 and TRBJ1-3, is NAGVMQNPRHLVRRRGQEARLRCSPMKGHSHVYWYRQLPEEGLKFMVYLQKENIIDESGMPKERFSAEFPKEGPSILRIQQVVRGDSAAYFCASSPLGTANGPSSGNTIYFGEGSWLTVV.

This clone has just a few counts. V is TRBV11-2 and J is TRBJ2-7; a weak D match, TRBD2 (6 bases). Deletions cut 4 bases from V and 0 bases from J, with 16 bases between. CDR1 and CDR2 (germline): SGHAT, FQNNGV. This CDR3 comprises 16 residues. The CDR3 sequence is CASSSPVDGGSYEQYF. CDR3 coding DNA: TGTGCCAGCAGCTCCCCCGTAGACGGGGGCTCCTACGAGCAGTACTTC.

The chain links TRBV5-1 to TRBJ2-5; D ambiguous. This CDR3 is 11 amino acids long. Deletions cut 2 bases from V and 3 bases from J, with 2 bases between. Per the germline V gene, CDR1 is SGHRS and CDR2 is YFSETQ. The CDR3 reads CASSFEETQYF. CDR3 nucleotides: TGCGCCAGCAGCTTCGAAGAGACCCAGTACTTC.

This clone occurred a few times. One end of the junction is discordant with germline, which a read error may explain. V is TRBV2 and J is TRBJ2-2; 8 nucleotides match TRBD2. The germline V gene encodes CDR1 SNHLY and CDR2 FYNNEI. CDR3 size: 11 residues. The CDR3 sequence: CASSGSSGSLF. The CDR3 DNA follows: TGTGCCAGCAGTGGATCTAGCGGGTCCCTTTTT.

The chain carries TRBV6-5 and TRBJ1-3, with 9 bases aligning to TRBD1. The V segment lost 6 bases and the J segment 4 bases; nucleotides outside the gene matches: 4. Germline lookup yields CDR1 MNHEY and CDR2 SVGAGI. The CDR3 contains 14 residues. The CDR3: CASRQGAGGNTIYF. The DNA for the CDR3 is TGTGCCAGCAGACAGGGGGCAGGGGGAAACACCATATATTTT.

V usage is TRBV30 and J usage is TRBJ1-2; D is unresolved. CDR3 length: 12 amino acids. Germline V gene sequence: CDR1 GTSNPN, CDR2 SVGIG (reference sequence). Trimming left V 0 bases short and J 1 base short, with 3 bases between. CDR3 residues: CAWSVNNYGYTF. CDR3 DNA sequence: TGTGCCTGGAGTGTAAATAACTATGGCTACACCTTC.

The chain employs TRBV27 and TRBJ2-7; D might be TRBD1 or TRBD2, each matching 5 bases. The V end lost 8 bases, the J end lost 2 bases, and 16 bases lay between the germline ends. CDR1 is MNHEY and CDR2 is SMNVEV in the germline V gene (reference sequence). There are 14 residues in the CDR3. The CDR3 nucleotides read TGTGCCAGCCACGGGTGGGGGTTACCCTACGAGCAGTACTTC. Translation gives CASHGWGLPYEQYF.

The chain joins TRBV18 to TRBJ2-5; 9 nucleotides line up with TRBD1. Germline CDR1 and CDR2: KGHSH and LQKENI. Germline trimming cut 3 bases from V and 5 bases from J; bases unmatched to any gene: 7. CDR3 length equals 15 residues. DNA for the CDR3: TGTGCCAGCTCACCCGAACAGGGGGCTGGGGAGACCCAGTACTTC. Its protein is CASSPEQGAGETQYF.

The chain recombines TRBV7-9 with TRBJ1-6; D unresolved. The CDR3 runs to 13 residues. Trimming took 5 bases from V and 8 from J, leaving 10 bases between them. CDR1 and CDR2 from the germline V gene are SEHNR and FQNEAQ (reference sequence). The CDR3 DNA reads as TGTGCCAGCAGCCCCCCCCTGGATTCACCCCTCCACTTT. Its protein is CASSPPLDSPLHF. The variable domain in full, with the rest retrieved from reference TRBV7-9 and TRBJ1-6, is DTGVSQNPRHKITKRGQNVTFRCDPISEHNRLYWYRQTLGQGPEFLTYFQNEAQLEKSRLLSDRFSAERPKGSFSTLEIQRTEQGDSAMYLCASSPPLDSPLHFGNGTRLTVT.

V is TRBV7-8 and J is TRBJ1-1, with D possibly TRBD1 on 5 matching bases. The V gene's germline CDR1 is SGHVS and CDR2 FQNEAQ. V lost 7 bases, J lost 2 bases, and 17 bases lay in between. The CDR3 length is 15 residues. The CDR3, as DNA: TGTGCCAGCACCGCGCGGAGGGGAAGAAACACTGAAGCTTTCTTT. Amino acids: CASTARRGRNTEAFF.

The V call is TRBV25-1, the J call TRBJ2-7, with 10 bases identical to TRBD2. V shed 3 bases, J shed 1 base, and the junction held 3 bases outside the gene matches. The length of the CDR3 is 15 residues. The germline V gene encodes CDR1 MGHDK and CDR2 SYGVNS. The CDR3 nucleotides read TGTGCCAGCAGTGACACTAGCGGGACTTCCTACGAGCAGTACTTC. This translates into CASSDTSGTSYEQYF.

The V call is TRBV11-2, the J call TRBJ2-2; 7 nucleotides agree with TRBD1. The V and J ends lost 1 base and 2 bases, in that order; junction bases with no gene match: 7. This CDR3 is built from 17 residues. Looked up from germline, CDR1 is SGHAT and CDR2 is FQNNGV. The CDR3 bases are TGTGCCAGCAGCTTAGGCTTTCGACAGGGTAACACCGGGGAGCTGTTTTTT. It specifies CASSLGFRQGNTGELFF.

This chain joins TRBV20-1 and TRBJ2-7, with 7 bases lining up with TRBD2. The CDR3 totals 15 residues. The J segment lost 3 bases and the V segment lost 3 bases, leaving 11 bases of the junction unmatched. Germline V gene sequence: CDR1 DFQATT, CDR2 SNEGSKA (reference sequence). The CDR3 nucleotides read TGCAGTGCTAGTAATCCCGGGGTAGCGGGCTACGAGCAGTACTTC. Protein: CSASNPGVAGYEQYF.